Listed below are T cell receptor beta chains from one sample, sequenced in a study of cytomegalovirus exposure and HLA in healthy donors. The repertoire was sequenced with immunoSEQ multiplex PCR; TCRdb's copy has only in-frame clones and lacks some. This table holds approximately 220,000 clones, 75% to 95% found once. The source material was PBMCs. The receptors originated from a woman younger than 35 in good health and CMV-seronegative. Both conserved end residues are trimmed from each CDR3.

TRBJ2-7 | TRBV12-5 | ASGLLAGGHEQY
TRBJ1-2 | TRBV6-5 | ASSWGQGFDYGYT
TRBJ2-5 | TRBV25-1 | ASSEITSGQETQY
TRBJ1-1 | TRBV25-1 | ASSDIRGLTEAF
TRBJ1-6 | TRBV4-1 | ASSQVSPGVGDSPLH
TRBJ2-7 | TRBV27 | ASRIAGDYEQY
TRBJ2-7 | TRBV7-9 | ASSSPEPTNEQY
TRBJ1-2 | TRBV2 | ASSERQGSYGYT
TRBJ2-5 | TRBV15 | ATSRDRGNQETQY
TRBJ2-1 | TRBV4-2 | ASSRVALSEQF
TRBJ2-7 | TRBV30 | AWSVSLNSYEQY
TRBJ2-3 | TRBV30 | AWSVGPGQGDTQY
TRBJ2-3 | TRBV11-3 | ASSPGTSGKADTQY
TRBJ1-1 | TRBV29-1 | SVEGRGGSLDTEAF
TRBJ2-5 | TRBV6-1 | ASSEDPGRETQY
TRBJ2-2 | TRBV5-1 | ASSFWTGVTGELF
TRBJ2-1 | TRBV28 | ASTPDSINEQF
TRBJ1-3 | TRBV11-2 | ASTASRDSGNTIY
TRBJ2-7 | TRBV7-8 | ASRTRGSSYEQY
TRBJ2-3 | TRBV2 | ASRQGSTDTQY
TRBJ1-4 | TRBV5-1 | ASGAQGTNEKLF
TRBJ2-1 | TRBV9 | ASSQTGLPYNEQF
TRBJ1-4 | TRBV6-1 | ASKDRSTNEKLF
TRBJ2-1 | TRBV18 | ASSTTGYEQF
TRBJ1-1 | TRBV28 | ASSLFRRNTEAF
TRBJ2-5 | TRBV9 | ASSVGAGAGETQY
TRBJ2-7 | TRBV21-1 | ASSNNQGQGYYEQY
TRBJ2-6 | TRBV5-6 | ASSLFREAGANVLT
TRBJ2-3 | TRBV30 | AWSVGPGGTSTDTQY
TRBJ1-5 | TRBV5-6 | ASSRRVYSNQPQH
TRBJ2-7 | TRBV4-1 | ASSFRNPSGQLYEQY
TRBJ2-1 | TRBV2 | ASREGLAGVLNNEQF
TRBJ2-7 | TRBV4-1 | ASSQVASGSYEQY
TRBJ2-2 | TRBV19 | ASSREGPNTGELF
TRBJ2-7 | TRBV29-1 | SGGESEQY
TRBJ2-1 | TRBV5-1 | ASSLYPTGGSEQF
TRBJ2-5 | TRBV5-1 | ANGQGQETQY
TRBJ2-3 | TRBV10-1 | ASSDFSGDTQY
TRBJ2-5 | TRBV28 | ASFPLGGQETQY
TRBJ2-7 | TRBV10-1 | ASSDVGSGYEQY
TRBJ1-5 | TRBV27 | ASWRFNQPQH
TRBJ1-1 | TRBV29-1 | SVGGGPEAF
TRBJ2-7 | TRBV5-1 | ASSWDRSYEQY
TRBJ2-1 | TRBV4-1 | ASSHLSGTYNEQF
TRBJ2-1 | TRBV4-1 | ASSQVMLAPRGWEQF
TRBJ1-1 | TRBV9 | ASSVTGASTEAF
TRBJ1-1 | TRBV10-3 | AIGGQRNTEAF
TRBJ1-1 | TRBV28 | ASSFSAMNTEAF
TRBJ2-4 | TRBV6-1 | ASSEINRLAKNIQY
TRBJ1-2 | TRBV14 | ASRPGTGVQNYGYT
TRBJ2-7 | TRBV5-6 | ASSLPSGRIEQY
TRBJ2-2 | TRBV28 | ASSTHYKGAQNTGELF
TRBJ1-6 | TRBV6-1 | ASSGRSFNSPLH
TRBJ1-5 | TRBV10-3 | AISDARRALLQPQH
TRBJ2-5 | TRBV7-2 | ASNRGQETQY